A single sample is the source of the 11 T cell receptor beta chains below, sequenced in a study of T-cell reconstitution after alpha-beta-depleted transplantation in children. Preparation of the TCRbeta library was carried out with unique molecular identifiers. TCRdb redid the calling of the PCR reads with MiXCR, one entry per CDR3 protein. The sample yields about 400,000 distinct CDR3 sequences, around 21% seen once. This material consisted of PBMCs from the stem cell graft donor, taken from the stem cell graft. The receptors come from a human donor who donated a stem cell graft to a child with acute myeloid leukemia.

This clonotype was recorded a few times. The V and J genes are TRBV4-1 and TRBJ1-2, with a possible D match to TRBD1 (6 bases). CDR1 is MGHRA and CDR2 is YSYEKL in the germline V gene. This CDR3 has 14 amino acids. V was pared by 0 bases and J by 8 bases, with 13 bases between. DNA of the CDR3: TGCGCCAGCAGCCAAGAATTACAGGGTTGGGGCTACACCTTC. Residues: CASSQELQGWGYTF.

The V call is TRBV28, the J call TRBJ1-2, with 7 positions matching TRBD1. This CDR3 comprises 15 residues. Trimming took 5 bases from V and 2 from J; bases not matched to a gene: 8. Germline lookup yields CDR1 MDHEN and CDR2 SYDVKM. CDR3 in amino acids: CASSEPRTGNYGYTF. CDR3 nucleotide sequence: TGTGCCAGCAGTGAACCTCGGACAGGAAACTATGGCTACACCTTC.

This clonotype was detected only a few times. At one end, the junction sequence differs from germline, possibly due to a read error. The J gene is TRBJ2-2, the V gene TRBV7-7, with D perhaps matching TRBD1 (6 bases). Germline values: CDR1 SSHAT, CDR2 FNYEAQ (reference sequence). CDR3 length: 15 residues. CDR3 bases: TGTGCTAGCAGCATCGGGCAGGGGCCCACCGGGGAGCTGTTTTTT. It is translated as CASSIGQGPTGELFF.

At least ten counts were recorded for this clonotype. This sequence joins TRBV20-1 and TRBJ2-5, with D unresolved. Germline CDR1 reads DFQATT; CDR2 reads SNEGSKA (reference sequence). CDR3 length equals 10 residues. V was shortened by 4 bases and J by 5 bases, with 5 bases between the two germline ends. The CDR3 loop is CSAIRETQYF. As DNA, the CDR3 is TGCAGTGCTATACGGGAGACCCAGTACTTC.

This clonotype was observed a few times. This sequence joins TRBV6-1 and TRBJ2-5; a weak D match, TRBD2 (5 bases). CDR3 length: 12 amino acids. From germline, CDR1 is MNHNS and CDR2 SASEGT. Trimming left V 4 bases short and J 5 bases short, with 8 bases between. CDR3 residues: CASSVRGETQYF. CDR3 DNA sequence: TGTGCCAGCAGTGTTAGAGGGGAGACCCAGTACTTC.

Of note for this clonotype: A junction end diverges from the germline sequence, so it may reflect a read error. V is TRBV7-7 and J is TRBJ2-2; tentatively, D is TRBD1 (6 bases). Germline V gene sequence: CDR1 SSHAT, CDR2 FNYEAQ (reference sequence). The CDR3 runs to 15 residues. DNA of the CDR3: TGTGCTAGCAGCGTAACAGGGTTTGGCACCGGGGAGCTGTTTTTT. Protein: CASSVTGFGTGELFF.

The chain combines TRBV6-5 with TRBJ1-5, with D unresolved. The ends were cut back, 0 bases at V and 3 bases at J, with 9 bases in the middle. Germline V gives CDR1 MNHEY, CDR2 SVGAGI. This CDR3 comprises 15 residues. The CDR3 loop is CASSYSSENNQPQHF. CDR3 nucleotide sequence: TGTGCCAGCAGTTACTCTTCGGAGAACAATCAGCCCCAGCATTTT.

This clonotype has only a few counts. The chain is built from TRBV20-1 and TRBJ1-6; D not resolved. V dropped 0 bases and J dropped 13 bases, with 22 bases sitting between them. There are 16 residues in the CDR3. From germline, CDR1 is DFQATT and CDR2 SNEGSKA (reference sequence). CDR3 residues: CSAREARPQPINPLHF. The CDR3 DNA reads TGCAGTGCTAGAGAGGCCCGTCCTCAACCCATTAATCCCCTCCACTTT.

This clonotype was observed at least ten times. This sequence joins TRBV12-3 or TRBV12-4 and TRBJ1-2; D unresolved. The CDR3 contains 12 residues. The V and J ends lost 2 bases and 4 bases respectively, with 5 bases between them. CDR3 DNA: TGTGCCAGCAGTTTATCCAGCTATGGCTACACCTTC. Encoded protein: CASSLSSYGYTF.

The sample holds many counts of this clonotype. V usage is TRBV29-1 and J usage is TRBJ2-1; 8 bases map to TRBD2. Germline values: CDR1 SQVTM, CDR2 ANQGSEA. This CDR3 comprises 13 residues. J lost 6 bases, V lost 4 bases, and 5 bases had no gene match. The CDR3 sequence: CSVGSSGRNEQFF. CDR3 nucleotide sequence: TGCAGCGTTGGTTCTAGCGGGCGCAATGAGCAGTTCTTC.

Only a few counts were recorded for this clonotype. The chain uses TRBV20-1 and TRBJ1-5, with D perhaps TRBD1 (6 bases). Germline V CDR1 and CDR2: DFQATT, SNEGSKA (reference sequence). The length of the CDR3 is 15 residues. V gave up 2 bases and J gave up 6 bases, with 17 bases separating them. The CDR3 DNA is TGCAGTGCTAGACAGGGAACCAGGGGTGCTCAGCCCCAGCATTTT. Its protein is CSARQGTRGAQPQHF.